The clone carrying this T cell receptor (beta chain) has ten or more counts. The antigen remains unidentified. TCRdb processed the 5' RACE reads anew with MiXCR; each CDR3 protein has one entry. This sample has over 55,000 distinct CDR3 sequences, with more than 8% found just once. The data belong to a study of neurological immune-mediated disorders. Overall study results and limits: No expanded-clone CDR3 amino acid sequence recurred across subjects, suggesting private TCR-beta repertoires.

Trimming shortened V by 0 bases and J by 2 bases, and 9 bases separated the two germline ends. Germline CDR1 is MRHNA and CDR2 is SNTAGT. The CDR3 runs to 15 residues. The time point here: longitudinal time-point 2. The sample taken for sequencing was PBMCs. The chain links TRBV6-4 to TRBJ2-3; D might be TRBD1 (5 bases). The receptor's source is a man aged 25-40 years in good health. CDR3 loop: CASSDSAGNTDTQYF. Here the CDR3 DNA reads TGTGCCAGCAGTGACTCCGCAGGGAACACAGATACGCAGTATTTT.